A single sample gave rise to the 7 T cell receptor beta chains below, sequenced in a study of cytomegalovirus exposure and HLA in healthy donors (dated by TCRdb to about 2017). The library was produced with the immunoSEQ multiplex PCR assay. A mixture of 60 forward primers for TCR Vbeta segments and 13 reverse primers for TCR Jbeta segments was used in the multiplex PCR. TCRdb carries this immuneACCESS record with in-frame sequences only. Its versions omit some clonotypes, under half of them owing to an unresolved V gene in the studies checked, with the rest unexplained. For this sample there are 200,000 or so clones; roughly 87% appear just once. Clones ranked in the top ten supply around 0.21% of the sample. The sample taken for sequencing was PBMCs. These receptors were obtained from a girl less than two years old in good health and CMV-seronegative.

This chain uses TRBV9 with TRBJ1-4; a possible D gene is TRBD1 (5 bases). Germline CDR1 is SGDLS and CDR2 is YYNGEE. CDR3 size: 15 residues. V lost 0 bases and J 7 bases, leaving 13 bases between the germline ends. CDR3 DNA: TGTGCCAGCAGCGTAGCTTCCGGGGGGGGTGAAAAACTGTTTTTT. This gives the protein CASSVASGGGEKLFF.

The chain carries TRBV19 and TRBJ1-1, with D possibly being TRBD1 (6 bases). This CDR3 has 15 residues. Per the germline V gene, CDR1 is LNHDA and CDR2 is SQIVND (reference sequence). The V end was cut by 7 bases, the J end by 0 bases, with 15 bases between. This CDR3 reads CASKPSTGLNTEAFF. The CDR3 DNA reads TGTGCCAGTAAACCCTCGACAGGATTGAACACTGAAGCTTTCTTT.

This clone was seen once. The chain combines TRBV29-1 with TRBJ2-1, with D possibly TRBD2 on 6 matching bases. Trimming cost V 6 bases and J 4 bases, with 22 bases left between them. Germline V lookup: CDR1 SQVTM, CDR2 ANQGSEA. The CDR3 has 16 amino acids. This CDR3 is CSVWPRGAGPYNEQFF. As DNA, the CDR3 is TGCAGCGTCTGGCCGCGCGGGGCCGGGCCTTACAATGAGCAGTTCTTC.

The V gene is TRBV6-1, the J gene TRBJ1-2; D may be TRBD1 (6 bases). V was trimmed by 6 bases and J by 4 bases, leaving 12 bases between them. Germline V gives CDR1 MNHNS, CDR2 SASEGT. This CDR3 comprises 13 residues. CDR3: CASRKTGLYGYTF. For the CDR3, the DNA is TGTGCCAGCAGGAAGACAGGCCTCTATGGCTACACCTTC.

The chain links TRBV5-1 to TRBJ1-1; D is uncertain. The CDR3 loop spans 14 amino acids. The V end was cut by 0 bases, the J end by 2 bases, with 8 bases between. Germline CDR1 and CDR2: SGHRS and YFSETQ. The CDR3, as DNA: TGCGCCAGCAGCTTGGAGCCGGTTAACACTGAAGCTTTCTTT. It specifies CASSLEPVNTEAFF. The full variable domain, its missing parts supplied by reference TRBV5-1 and TRBJ1-1, is KAGVTQTPRYLIKTRGQQVTLSCSPISGHRSVSWYQQTPGQGLQFLFEYFSETQRNKGNFPGRFSGRQFSNSRSEMNVSTLELGDSALYLCASSLEPVNTEAFFGQGTRLTVV.

The chain recombines TRBV30 with TRBJ1-4, with unresolved D. The CDR3 runs 13 residues. Per the germline V gene, CDR1 is GTSNPN and CDR2 is SVGIG (reference sequence). The V and J ends lost 0 bases and 8 bases respectively, with 10 bases between them. The CDR3, as DNA: TGTGCCTGGAGTGTTGCGCGGCCGGAAAAACTGTTTTTT. Its translation is CAWSVARPEKLFF.

This clone was seen once. The chain recombines TRBV5-4 with TRBJ2-3, with D maybe TRBD2 (6 bases). Germline assignment: CDR1 SGHNT and CDR2 YYREEE (reference sequence). CDR3 length equals 16 residues. V lost 0 bases and J lost 0, with 11 bases in between. The CDR3 sequence: CASSLEPAGSTDTQYF. Written as DNA, the CDR3 is TGTGCCAGCAGCTTGGAGCCGGCGGGGAGCACAGATACGCAGTATTTT. The full variable domain, with the rest looked up from reference TRBV5-4 and TRBJ2-3, is ETGVTQSPTHLIKTRGQQVTLRCSSQSGHNTVSWYQQALGQGPQFIFQYYREEENGRGNFPPRFSGLQFPNYSSELNVNALELDDSALYLCASSLEPAGSTDTQYFGPGTRLTVL.